This entry is about one T cell receptor beta chain. This clonotype occurred a few times. Its cognate antigen has yet to be identified. Per-base qualities were not stored, and no clone one base away is much larger. The data originate from a study of vaccination and CD4 T cells after COVID-19 (dated by TCRdb to between 2021 and 2024). Notes on the research overall: Convalescent patients had a positive SARS-CoV-2 result on nasal swab PCR, and of these patients, under ten had mild disease and one had severe disease. Overlapping spike peptide pools from SARS-CoV-2 and from the common cold coronaviruses HCoV-NL63, HCoV-OC43 and HCoV-229E were used as culture stimuli. The spike-specific CD4+ TCR repertoire was compared before and after mRNA vaccination in approximately ten COVID-19 convalescent patients and several infection-naive healthy vaccine recipients. As controls, cultures received a CEFX viral epitope pool (the positive control), an HIV-1 Nef peptide pool (the negative control), or no peptide at all. The time from the second vaccine dose to post-vaccine blood sampling had a median of roughly 70 days and ranged from about 12 to 250 days. Post-COVID blood samples were collected from convalescent patients a median of around 100 days after diagnosis, with a range of about 35 to 170 days. Participants got two doses of the Pfizer-BioNTech BNT162b2 vaccine (n=8) or two doses of the Moderna mRNA-1273 vaccine (n=2). The convalescent cohort included six males and four females, with two Hispanic individuals, seven Caucasians, two Asians and one multiracial person.

Library generation was performed with PCR. DNA from cultured CD4+ T cells was subjected to TCR sequencing with the Oncomine TCR Beta short-read assay at the Johns Hopkins FTIC core. Genomic DNA was extracted from the cultured CD4+ T cells with the QIAamp micro DNA kit. Oncomine TCR Beta libraries from cultured CD4+ T cells were pooled using unique dual indexes and sequenced on an Illumina iSeq 100. The published analysis was carried out like this. Non-productive sequences were removed, and CDR3s that did not start with C, did not end with F or W, or were shorter than 7 amino acids were discarded. Antigen-specific clonotypes were identified using the MANAFEST web application through comparison of peptide-stimulated wells with reference and other culture wells. To be called positive, a clone needed an FDR below 0.05, an odds ratio above 5, and a productive frequency above 0.1% in at least two of three replicate wells. A clonotype counted as cross-reactive if it showed significant expansion both in the SARS-CoV-2 spike wells and in at least one common cold coronavirus spike condition. Similarity between CDR3 sequences was evaluated in R version 3.6.1 using Levenshtein distances (stringdist) and unrooted phylogenetic trees (ape). In-frame beta chains were kept once TCRdb had trimmed the public reads at Q25 with fastp and called clones with MiXCR. Every distinct CDR3 protein forms one entry, paired with its most common genes and DNA. The V and J calls here are based on TCRdb, not the publication. For this sample the table gives approximately 10,000 distinct CDR3 sequences, of which approximately 59% were detected only once. 10% to 15% of the sample is taken by the ten largest.

The sample's treatment or condition, from its label and the paper: approximately nine-day PBMC culture with coronavirus spike peptide pools or control peptides (ViraFEST assay). The ViraFEST assay was used in the study, in which antigen-specific T cells were expanded with peptide pools and expanded clonotypes were subsequently identified by TCR sequencing. Positive SARS-CoV-2 PCR tests in the convalescent patients dated from March to December 2020, before Alpha, Beta and Delta variants emerged in the United States. Each well held 1.5 million to 2.5 million PBMCs cultured with approximately 9.2 ug/ml peptide pools in IMDM containing about 5% human AB serum and around 9 IU/ml IL-2. Half of the culture medium was replaced with fresh IL-2-containing medium on days 3 and 7. After approximately 11 days of culture, CD4+ T cells were isolated by negative selection with the EasySep CD4+ T cell isolation kit. Ficoll-Paque Plus gradient centrifugation was used to isolate PBMCs from whole blood, and the isolated PBMCs were then either used fresh or cryopreserved at -140C. In general, triplicate wells were set up for every culture condition.

Beyond this particular receptor, the publication reports: In convalescent patients, a median around 86% of post-vaccine SARS-CoV-2-reactive clones were detected only after vaccination, and vaccine-specific priming was suggested by this finding. Only a relatively small number of convalescent patients were included in the study, and early timepoints following natural infection were not analyzed. The median count of SARS-CoV-2-reactive clonotypes went up from 21 after infection to more than 30 after vaccination, although the change was not significant. Of the vaccine-specific clones found in convalescent patients, nearly all (304 of 307) were mono-reactive for SARS-CoV-2 spike instead of being cross-reactive with common cold coronaviruses.

The cysteine opens and the phenylalanine closes a CDR3 of 15 amino acids. The retained sequence is limited to the CDR3, 45 bases, with the frame set at the first base. Looking up the germline V gene (reference sequence) yields CDR1 SEHNR and CDR2 FQNEAQ. Trimming at the junction amounts to 1 base on V and 2 bases on J, and the germline ends lie 12 bases apart. The rearrangement combines TRBV7-9 with TRBJ2-7; TRBD1 could be the D gene, as 6 bases match. The specimen was CD4+ T cells from blood, cultured in vitro. This receptor was obtained from a human donor who had recovered from COVID-19. In nucleotide form, the sequence is TGTGCCAGCAGCTTAGACGGGCAGGGGACCTACGAGCAGTACTTC. Translation gives CASSLDGQGTYEQYF. The CDR3, completed at both ends by the reference TRBV7-9 and TRBJ2-7 genes, gives the full variable domain DTGVSQNPRHKITKRGQNVTFRCDPISEHNRLYWYRQTLGQGPEFLTYFQNEAQLEKSRLLSDRFSAERPKGSFSTLEIQRTEQGDSAMYLCASSLDGQGTYEQYFGPGTRLTVT.